The clone carrying this TCR beta chain was recorded at least ten times. The antigen remains unidentified. CDR3 length: 11 residues. CDR1 SGHTA and CDR2 FQGNSA come from the germline V gene. Trimming stripped 4 bases from V and 5 bases from J, with 5 bases between. This specimen belongs to a study of T cells after yellow fever vaccination. Study findings and constraints: Re-detected after boosting: most primary clones, 96% of CD4 and 88% of CD8.

TCRdb redid the calling of the 5' RACE reads with MiXCR, one entry per CDR3 protein. The table has hundreds of thousands of distinct CDR3 sequences, approximately 10% seen once. The source material was PBMCs, sampled on the day of the first yellow fever vaccination. The chain uses TRBV7-2 and TRBJ2-5, with D hard to call. This receptor was obtained from a man between 18 and 29 years old who received the YFV17D yellow fever vaccine. The CDR3 is CASSSSETQYF. In nucleotides, the CDR3 is TGTGCCAGCAGCTCCTCGGAGACCCAGTACTTC.